This TCR beta chain appears in the sequencing data of a study of cytomegalovirus exposure and HLA in healthy donors. For the study at large: Early on, a data release was issued that held about 85 million unique TCRs from HLA-typed donors. Within the Caucasian-associated ancestry cluster were 65% to 85% of the roughly 400 genotyped donors.

In the case of this clone: Its antigen remains unidentified.

In the PCR, 60 Vbeta and 13 Jbeta primers were used. Method: immunoSEQ multiplex PCR; TCRdb's copy keeps in-frame clones and lacks some. The sample carries under 200,000 clones, 80% recorded once. CDR1 and CDR2 from the germline V gene are LGHNA and YSLEER. Losses at the gene ends were 6 bases for V and 2 bases for J; bases not matched to a gene: 4. This CDR3 contains 15 residues. Overall study results and limits: Common viral pathogens were later found to be apparently linked to several of the most significant clusters. As was reported, the HLA-A and HLA-B alleles of most subjects were accurately predicted from TCR beta sequences.

The clonotype was recovered from a man aged 25 to 40 in good health and CMV-seronegative. The sequenced sample consisted of PBMCs. The chain joins TRBV4-3 to TRBJ2-3, with 11 positions matching TRBD2. The CDR3 DNA reads TGCGCCAGCAGTCTAGCGGGAGGTCACACAGATACGCAGTATTTT. It is translated as CASSLAGGHTDTQYF.